A selection of T cell receptor beta chains follows, all from one sample in a study of blood T cell repertoires in COVID-19. Clones were read by immunoSEQ multiplex PCR, and TCRdb kept only the in-frame ones, dropping some. The sample yields about 54,000 clones, around 80% seen once. The sequenced sample consisted of peripheral blood. All receptors derive from a human donor in a cohort sampled during active or convalescent COVID-19. Both conserved end residues are part of each CDR3. The D gene is left open where the match is weak. Size is stated for part of the rows, as once, few or many counts, or as a class when the clone is expanded.

v_call: TRBV9; d_call: TRBD2; clone_size: NA; j_call: TRBJ2-1; cdr3_aa: CASSETSGYPSYNEQFF; cdr3_nt: TGTGCCAGCAGTGAGACTAGCGGGTACCCCTCCTACAATGAGCAGTTCTTC
v_call: TRBV7-2; d_call: TRBD2; clone_size: few; j_call: TRBJ2-7; cdr3_aa: CASSLTSEEWEQYF; cdr3_nt: TGTGCCAGCAGCCTCACTAGCGAGGAGTGGGAGCAGTACTTC
v_call: TRBV18; d_call: TRBD1; clone_size: few; j_call: TRBJ2-1; cdr3_aa: CASSRGQGLTYNEQFF; cdr3_nt: TGTGCCAGCTCACGAGGACAGGGGCTGACCTACAATGAGCAGTTCTTC
v_call: TRBV7-9; d_call: NA; clone_size: NA; j_call: TRBJ1-4; cdr3_aa: CASSLAQGLTNEKLFF; cdr3_nt: TGTGCCAGCAGCTTAGCGCAAGGACTCACTAATGAAAAACTGTTTTTT
v_call: TRBV30; d_call: TRBD1; clone_size: NA; j_call: TRBJ2-7; cdr3_aa: CAGRQGYPSYEQYF; cdr3_nt: TGTGCCGGCCGACAGGGTTACCCCTCTTACGAGCAGTACTTC
v_call: TRBV4-3; d_call: NA; clone_size: NA; j_call: TRBJ2-1; cdr3_aa: CASSQTEASRAYNEQFF; cdr3_nt: TGCGCCAGCAGCCAAACGGAGGCCTCGAGGGCCTACAATGAGCAGTTCTTC
v_call: TRBV11-2; d_call: NA; clone_size: once; j_call: TRBJ2-7; cdr3_aa: CASTLRYLGGHSYEQYF; cdr3_nt: TGTGCCAGCACCCTTAGATACCTCGGGGGTCACTCCTACGAGCAGTACTTC
v_call: TRBV6-5; d_call: TRBD1; clone_size: few; j_call: TRBJ1-3; cdr3_aa: CASRQTGAGNTIYF; cdr3_nt: TGTGCCAGCAGGCAAACAGGGGCAGGAAACACCATATATTTT
v_call: TRBV28; d_call: TRBD1; clone_size: NA; j_call: TRBJ1-2; cdr3_aa: CASSWDRYGYTF; cdr3_nt: TGTGCCAGCAGTTGGGACAGGTATGGCTACACCTTC
v_call: TRBV9; d_call: TRBD1; clone_size: once; j_call: TRBJ1-2; cdr3_aa: CASSSQGARSLYGYTF; cdr3_nt: TGTGCCAGCAGCTCGCAGGGGGCGCGGAGCCTCTATGGCTACACCTTC
v_call: TRBV6-2/TRBV6-3; d_call: NA; clone_size: NA; j_call: TRBJ2-5; cdr3_aa: CASSYSSGQETQYF; cdr3_nt: TGTGCCAGCAGTTACTCGAGCGGACAAGAGACCCAGTACTTC
v_call: TRBV6-2/TRBV6-3; d_call: TRBD2; clone_size: NA; j_call: TRBJ2-1; cdr3_aa: CASSYSPVAGVYNEQFF; cdr3_nt: TGTGCCAGCAGTTACTCCCCTGTAGCGGGGGTCTACAATGAGCAGTTCTTC
v_call: TRBV27; d_call: TRBD1; clone_size: NA; j_call: TRBJ2-1; cdr3_aa: CASSSGQGIKEQFF; cdr3_nt: TGTGCCAGCAGTTCCGGACAGGGTATAAAGGAGCAGTTCTTC
v_call: TRBV6-2/TRBV6-3; d_call: TRBD1; clone_size: once; j_call: TRBJ2-1; cdr3_aa: CASSYSSDRGYNEQFF; cdr3_nt: TGTGCCAGCAGTTACTCGAGCGACAGGGGCTACAATGAGCAGTTCTTC
v_call: TRBV27; d_call: NA; clone_size: NA; j_call: TRBJ2-1; cdr3_aa: CASRTTGYREQFF; cdr3_nt: TGTGCCAGCAGAACGACTGGCTACAGGGAGCAGTTCTTC
v_call: TRBV27; d_call: TRBD1; clone_size: NA; j_call: TRBJ1-1; cdr3_aa: CASKRTGGTEAFF; cdr3_nt: TGTGCCAGCAAGAGGACAGGTGGCACTGAAGCTTTCTTT
v_call: TRBV19; d_call: TRBD1; clone_size: few; j_call: TRBJ1-1; cdr3_aa: CASSIGQGVTEAFF; cdr3_nt: TGTGCCAGTAGTATTGGCCAGGGGGTCACTGAAGCTTTCTTT
v_call: TRBV5-4; d_call: TRBD2; clone_size: NA; j_call: TRBJ2-5; cdr3_aa: CASSPSLSGGEIQYF; cdr3_nt: TGTGCCAGCAGCCCCTCATTGTCGGGGGGGGAGATCCAGTACTTC
v_call: TRBV5-6; d_call: NA; clone_size: NA; j_call: TRBJ1-1; cdr3_aa: CASSLGSRLNTEAFF; cdr3_nt: TGTGCCAGCAGCTTGGGGTCCAGATTGAACACTGAAGCTTTCTTT
v_call: TRBV29-1; d_call: TRBD1; clone_size: NA; j_call: TRBJ1-3; cdr3_aa: CSARGQVSGNTIYF; cdr3_nt: TGCAGCGCCCGGGGACAGGTATCTGGAAACACCATATATTTT
v_call: TRBV18; d_call: NA; clone_size: NA; j_call: TRBJ1-1; cdr3_aa: CASSPPRGVNTEAFF; cdr3_nt: TGTGCCAGCTCACCACCCCGGGGAGTGAACACTGAAGCTTTCTTT
v_call: TRBV7-2; d_call: TRBD1; clone_size: NA; j_call: TRBJ1-6; cdr3_aa: CASGQGPSSYNSPLHF; cdr3_nt: TGTGCCAGCGGACAGGGGCCTAGCTCCTATAATTCACCCCTCCACTTT
v_call: TRBV27; d_call: TRBD1; clone_size: once; j_call: TRBJ1-2; cdr3_aa: CASSGGGYYGYTF; cdr3_nt: TGTGCCAGCAGTGGAGGGGGCTACTATGGCTACACCTTC
v_call: TRBV7-3; d_call: TRBD1; clone_size: NA; j_call: TRBJ1-1; cdr3_aa: CASSLKTGAYIAEAFF; cdr3_nt: TGTGCCAGCAGCTTAAAGACAGGGGCGTATATCGCTGAAGCTTTCTTT
v_call: TRBV7-9; d_call: TRBD1; clone_size: NA; j_call: TRBJ1-3; cdr3_aa: CASSSYREDRAGYTIYF; cdr3_nt: TGTGCCAGCAGCTCATACCGTGAGGACAGGGCCGGGTACACCATATATTTT
v_call: TRBV5-4; d_call: NA; clone_size: NA; j_call: TRBJ1-1; cdr3_aa: CASSLTGRTEAFF; cdr3_nt: TGTGCCAGCAGCTTGACCGGTCGGACTGAAGCTTTCTTT
v_call: TRBV9; d_call: NA; clone_size: NA; j_call: TRBJ1-3; cdr3_aa: CASSATQGFSGNTIYF; cdr3_nt: TGTGCCAGCAGCGCGACCCAGGGGTTCTCTGGAAACACCATATATTTT
v_call: TRBV27; d_call: NA; clone_size: NA; j_call: TRBJ1-1; cdr3_aa: CASTWRPTSRLHTEAFF; cdr3_nt: TGTGCCAGCACCTGGAGGCCTACATCGCGGCTCCACACTGAAGCTTTCTTT